Listed below are T cell receptor beta chains from one sample, sequenced in a study of shared clonotypes between healthy human individuals. Profiling relied on immunoSEQ multiplex PCR, and the TCRdb table lists in-frame clones only, not all of them. The sample contains a few million clones, about 92% of which appear only once. What was sequenced was naive CD4+ T cells sorted from blood. These receptors came from a man between 18 and 29 years old in good health. Both conserved end residues are part of each CDR3. A D gene is named only where the DNA matches it firmly. Rows give clone size only sometimes, using once, few, many, or a class for an expanded clone.

length: 13
D: NA
V: TRBV7-2
size: NA
J: TRBJ2-3
CDR3: CASSLQRTDTQYF
DNA: TGTGCCAGCAGCCTTCAGCGCACAGATACGCAGTATTTT

length: 15
D: NA
V: TRBV2
size: NA
J: TRBJ2-5
CDR3: CASSLEGAQKETQYF
DNA: TGTGCCAGCTCTTTGGAAGGGGCCCAGAAAGAGACCCAGTACTTC

length: 11
D: NA
V: TRBV7-9
size: NA
J: TRBJ1-1
CDR3: CASRSNTEAFF
DNA: TGTGCCAGCAGGTCTAACACTGAAGCTTTCTTT

length: 15
D: NA
V: TRBV28
size: NA
J: TRBJ1-6
CDR3: CASSPAGKGDSPLHF
DNA: TGTGCCAGCAGTCCCGCGGGGAAGGGAGATTCACCCCTCCACTTT

length: 16
D: TRBD2
V: TRBV4-1
size: NA
J: TRBJ2-7
CDR3: CASSRLAGAPLYEQYF
DNA: TGCGCCAGCAGCAGACTAGCGGGAGCTCCTCTTTACGAGCAGTACTTC

length: 15
D: NA
V: TRBV7-8
size: NA
J: TRBJ2-5
CDR3: CASSLAGGYERTQYF
DNA: TGTGCCAGCAGCTTAGCAGGCGGTTACGAAAGGACCCAGTACTTC

length: 15
D: NA
V: TRBV6-4
size: NA
J: TRBJ1-5
CDR3: CASRGRVRGNQPQHF
DNA: TGTGCCAGCAGGGGGCGGGTCAGAGGCAATCAGCCCCAGCATTTT

length: 12
D: NA
V: TRBV12-1
size: NA
J: TRBJ2-7
CDR3: CASSMRRGEQYF
DNA: TGTGCCAGCAGCATGAGGAGGGGGGAGCAGTACTTC

length: 16
D: NA
V: TRBV7-9
size: NA
J: TRBJ2-7
CDR3: CASSLDTDLPRYEQYF
DNA: TGTGCCAGCAGCTTAGATACGGACCTACCCCGCTACGAGCAGTACTTC

length: 15
D: TRBD1
V: TRBV6-1
size: NA
J: TRBJ1-2
CDR3: CASSEPGQGDYGYTF
DNA: TGTGCCAGCAGTGAACCGGGACAGGGAGACTATGGCTACACCTTC

length: 16
D: TRBD1
V: TRBV18
size: NA
J: TRBJ1-2
CDR3: CASSLSATGGVYGYTF
DNA: TGTGCCAGCTCACTTTCTGCCACAGGGGGTGTCTATGGCTACACCTTC

length: 13
D: NA
V: TRBV29-1
size: NA
J: TRBJ1-5
CDR3: CSVSPASNQPQHF
DNA: TGCAGCGTTAGTCCCGCTAGCAATCAGCCCCAGCATTTT

length: 13
D: NA
V: TRBV5-4
size: NA
J: TRBJ1-2
CDR3: CASSLLGNYGYTF
DNA: TGTGCCAGCAGCTTGCTGGGGAACTATGGCTACACCTTC

length: 12
D: NA
V: TRBV30
size: NA
J: TRBJ1-2
CDR3: CAWSVANSGYTF
DNA: TGTGCCTGGAGTGTAGCTAATTCTGGCTACACCTTC

length: 16
D: NA
V: TRBV19
size: NA
J: TRBJ2-2
CDR3: CASSREPQMNTGELFF
DNA: TGTGCCAGTAGTAGAGAGCCCCAGATGAACACCGGGGAGCTGTTTTTT

length: 15
D: TRBD2
V: TRBV4-3
size: NA
J: TRBJ2-5
CDR3: CASSHSGTSGETQYF
DNA: TGCGCCAGCAGCCATTCCGGGACTAGCGGAGAGACCCAGTACTTC

length: 11
D: NA
V: TRBV7-2
size: few
J: TRBJ2-7
CDR3: CASSTRTVQYF
DNA: TGTGCCAGCAGCACCCGAACCGTGCAGTACTTC

length: 12
D: TRBD2
V: TRBV28
size: NA
J: TRBJ2-7
CDR3: CASSSPTAGANF
DNA: TGTGCCAGCAGTTCCCCGACAGCGGGGGCGAACTTC

length: 15
D: NA
V: TRBV5-6
size: NA
J: TRBJ2-7
CDR3: CASSLGQVLTYEQYF
DNA: TGTGCCAGCAGCTTGGGACAGGTCCTAACCTACGAGCAGTACTTC

length: 15
D: TRBD1
V: TRBV7-6
size: NA
J: TRBJ1-4
CDR3: CASSPDRGRGEKLFF
DNA: TGTGCCAGCAGCCCTGACAGGGGACGAGGTGAAAAACTGTTTTTT

length: 16
D: TRBD2
V: TRBV4-1
size: NA
J: TRBJ2-4
CDR3: CASSQAGRGTVNIQYF
DNA: TGCGCCAGCAGCCAAGCCGGGAGGGGGACGGTAAACATTCAGTACTTC

length: 13
D: NA
V: TRBV28
size: few
J: TRBJ1-1
CDR3: CASSLIQNTEAFF
DNA: TGTGCCAGCAGTTTAATTCAGAACACTGAAGCTTTCTTT

length: 17
D: NA
V: TRBV28
size: NA
J: TRBJ2-1
CDR3: CASSMDGVGGPYNEQFF
DNA: TGTGCCAGCAGTATGGATGGGGTCGGGGGGCCCTACAATGAGCAGTTCTTC

length: 14
D: NA
V: TRBV18
size: NA
J: TRBJ1-6
CDR3: CASSPPGNNSPLHF
DNA: TGTGCCAGCTCACCACCAGGGAATAATTCACCCCTCCACTTT

length: 14
D: NA
V: TRBV7-9
size: once
J: TRBJ1-4
CDR3: CASSLGRENEKLFF
DNA: TGTGCCAGCAGCTTAGGGAGGGAGAATGAAAAACTGTTTTTT

length: 18
D: TRBD1
V: TRBV6-1
size: NA
J: TRBJ2-2
CDR3: CASSESSGTGVNTGELFF
DNA: TGTGCCAGCAGTGAATCCTCCGGGACAGGAGTGAACACCGGGGAGCTGTTTTTT

length: 16
D: TRBD1
V: TRBV7-6
size: NA
J: TRBJ2-2
CDR3: CASSVTGGANTGELFF
DNA: TGTGCCAGCAGCGTTACAGGGGGCGCGAACACCGGGGAGCTGTTTTTT